What follows is one T cell receptor (beta chain) and its context. Trimming took 4 bases from V and 0 from J; bases not matched to a gene: 10. CDR3 length: 19 residues. Germline CDR1 and CDR2: SGDLS and YYNGEE. Preparation of the TCRbeta library involved a method that used unique molecular identifiers. One entry per CDR3 protein, called by TCRdb with MiXCR from the PCR reads. The repertoire holds around 410,000 distinct CDR3 sequences, with under 13% as singletons. These data belong to a study of T-cell reconstitution after alpha-beta-depleted transplantation in children. Material: PBMCs from the stem cell graft donor, obtained from the stem cell graft. The receptor was derived from a human donor who donated a stem cell graft to a child with acute myeloid leukemia. The V gene is TRBV9, the J gene TRBJ2-1; 13 positions match TRBD2. The CDR3 nucleotides read TGTGCCAGCAGCCCGGGGGGACTAGCGGGGTCGAGCTCCTACAATGAGCAGTTCTTC. Translated: CASSPGGLAGSSSYNEQFF.